This T cell receptor (beta chain) was captured by sequencing in a study of OX40 agonist ivuxolimab in advanced cancers. Study results and limitations: There were, on average, more expanded clones in CD8+ T cells than in CD4+.

The data were produced by immunoSEQ multiplex PCR, yet TCRdb's version contains in-frame clones alone and is incomplete. The sample lists fewer than 20,000 clones; 60% to 80% were seen once. Worth noting for this clone: Its antigen is undetermined. This sample also contains other DNA sequences that code for the same CDR3.

The V segment lost 4 bases and the J segment 7 bases; nucleotides outside the gene matches: 2. CDR1 LGHNA and CDR2 YSLEER come from the germline V gene. CDR3 length: 15 amino acids. The chain has TRBV4-3 and TRBJ2-1; 15 bases map to TRBD2. The material sequenced was CD4+ or CD8+ T cells sorted from blood, taken in a trial of the OX40 agonist ivuxolimab. The sequence derives from an adult with an advanced solid tumor such as melanoma, head and neck, liver or kidney cancer. CDR3 DNA: TGCGCCAGCAGCCCCGGACTAGCGGGAGGGAATGAGCAGTTCTTC. Translation gives CASSPGLAGGNEQFF.